The 4 T cell receptor beta chains below all came from one sample that was sequenced in a study of vaccination and CD4 T cells after COVID-19 (dated by TCRdb to between 2020 and 2023). What this sample's treatment or condition label stands for: approximately 9-day PBMC culture with coronavirus spike peptide pools or control peptides (ViraFEST assay). Their antigens are not known. The library was produced with PCR. Reads for this sample came from an Illumina iSeq 100. TCR sequencing of DNA from cultured CD4+ T cells used the Oncomine TCR Beta short-read assay at the Johns Hopkins FTIC core. TCRdb reworked the public reads: Q25 trimming with fastp, MiXCR clone assembly, productive beta chains retained. Entries that share a CDR3 protein sequence are merged under the most common genes and DNA. This sample lists more than 15,000 distinct CDR3 sequences; 45% to 65% were detected once. The ten largest account for about 16% of the sample.

What was sequenced was CD4+ T cells from blood, cultured in vitro. These receptors were collected from a human donor who had recovered from COVID-19.

This clonotype was detected a few times. The chain recombines TRBV15 with TRBJ2-5, with 9 bases fitting TRBD2. V trimming: 3 bases; J trimming: 2 bases; junction bases outside the gene matches: 7. CDR3 size: 16 residues. Germline V CDR1 and CDR2: LNHNV, YYDKDF (reference sequence). CDR3 protein: CATSSGKRGVQETQYF. CDR3 in DNA: TGTGCCACCAGCAGTGGGAAGCGGGGGGTACAAGAGACCCAGTACTTC.

The chain employs TRBV18 and TRBJ2-5, with TRBD2 identical over 10 bases. V lost 3 bases to trimming and J lost 3 bases; unmatched junction nucleotides: 1. This CDR3 region has 14 residues. Per germline, CDR1 KGHSH and CDR2 LQKENI. CDR3 in amino acids: CASSPGLAEETQYF. CDR3 nucleotides: TGTGCCAGCTCACCTGGACTAGCGGAAGAGACCCAGTACTTC.

The chain combines TRBV7-6 with TRBJ1-5; TRBD1 is a possible D gene (5 bases). V lost 2 bases to trimming and J lost 4 bases, with 12 bases between them. The CDR3 extends over 15 amino acids. Looked up from germline, CDR1 is SGHVS and CDR2 is FNYEAQ. The CDR3 nucleotides are TGTGCCAGCAGCTTACTTATGGGGCCGAATCAGCCCCAGCATTTT. This gives the protein CASSLLMGPNQPQHF.

The chain's CDR3 is CASSLEGRGGVYGYTF. The CDR3 nucleotides are TGTGCCAGCAGCTTAGAAGGGAGAGGGGGCGTCTATGGCTACACCTTC. V usage is TRBV11-3 and J usage is TRBJ1-2, with 7 bases fitting TRBD1. There are 16 residues in the CDR3. With V trimmed by 0 bases and J by 4 bases, 8 bases remained unmatched. The V gene's germline CDR1 is SGHNT and CDR2 YENEEA.